Below, 16 T cell receptor beta chains from the same sample are listed, as sequenced in a study of tumor-infiltrating lymphocytes in glioblastoma multiforme. TCR beta libraries were built from RNA through three nested multiplex PCR rounds using modified ARM-PCR. TCRdb itself ran the multiplex PCR reads through MiXCR, one entry per CDR3 protein. The data hold 20,000 or so distinct CDR3 sequences, with around 72% observed a single time. The sample taken for sequencing was peripheral blood. These receptors came from a male donor with glioblastoma.

In its sample, this clonotype ranks as large. The V and J genes are TRBV11-1 and TRBJ2-1; TRBD2 might be the D (6 bases). Germline V CDR1 and CDR2: SGHAT, FQDESV (reference sequence). The CDR3 is 14 residues long. Trimming pared 2 bases from V and 5 bases from J, leaving 10 bases between. CDR3 loop: CASSLLARNNEQFF. DNA for the CDR3: TGTGCCAGCAGCTTACTAGCGAGGAACAATGAGCAGTTCTTC.

This clonotype was counted only a few times. The V and J genes are TRBV19 and TRBJ2-6; possible D gene TRBD2, 5 bases. V was clipped by 4 bases and J by 3 bases, with 10 bases between them. Germline V gives CDR1 LNHDA, CDR2 SQIVND (reference sequence). CDR3 length: 15 amino acids. The CDR3 protein is CASSTTGYGANVLTF. For the CDR3, the DNA is TGTGCCAGTAGTACGACGGGATATGGGGCCAACGTCCTGACTTTC.

In this sample, this clonotype turned up many times. CDR3 nucleotide sequence: TGTGCCAGCAGCAATACAGATACGCAGTATTTT. It translates to CASSNTDTQYF. The V and J genes are TRBV5-4 and TRBJ2-3; no reliable D call. The CDR3 spans 11 residues. The germline gives CDR1 SGHNT, CDR2 YYREEE (reference sequence). Between the trimmed V and J ends, which lost 4 bases and 3 bases, there was a span of 3 bases.

The gene calls are TRBV11-2 and TRBJ2-7; 8 bases are shared with TRBD1. J gave up 5 bases and V 7 bases, and 4 bases lay outside the gene matches. CDR1 is SGHAT, CDR2 FQNNGV, per germline. This CDR3 is built from 12 residues. For the CDR3, the DNA is TGTGCCAGCAACGACAGGGGAGACGAGCAGTACTTC. Its protein product is CASNDRGDEQYF.

In this sample, this clonotype turned up once. The chain joins TRBV20-1 to TRBJ2-1; a possible D gene is TRBD2 (7 bases). The germline V gene has CDR1 DFQATT and CDR2 SNEGSKA (reference sequence). The CDR3 contains 14 residues. V was cut by 4 bases and J by 4 bases, with 14 bases left in between. The CDR3 DNA is TGCAGTGCTATAACCAGCGGGACATACAATGAGCAGTTCTTC. Residues: CSAITSGTYNEQFF.

This clonotype was detected ten times or more. This chain uses TRBV5-1 with TRBJ1-2; 7 nucleotides agree with TRBD1. The CDR3 covers 15 residues. CDR1 and CDR2 (germline): SGHRS, YFSETQ. Unmatched junction bases numbered 7, after V lost 0 bases and J lost 5 bases. This chain's CDR3 is CASSLATGTAYGYTF. CDR3 sequence (DNA): TGCGCCAGCAGCTTGGCCACCGGGACAGCTTATGGCTACACCTTC.

The V and J genes are TRBV11-2 and TRBJ2-1; TRBD2 aligns across 8 bases. The CDR3 runs 15 residues. The germline V gene encodes CDR1 SGHAT and CDR2 FQNNGV. Unmatched junction bases numbered 13, after V lost 10 bases and J lost 5 bases. CDR3 residues: CAIRLSGGKNNEQFF. CDR3 bases: TGTGCCATCAGGTTATCGGGGGGGAAGAACAATGAGCAGTTCTTC.

Notes on this clonotype: A read error is possible here, since a much larger clone lies one base away. The chain couples TRBV11-2 to TRBJ2-7, with 7 bases aligning to TRBD1. This CDR3 region has 15 residues. CDR1 is SGHAT and CDR2 is FQNNGV in the germline V gene. V lost 1 base and J lost 6; bases outside the gene matches: 9. This CDR3 reads CASSLGQGTVSEQYF. Written as DNA, the CDR3 is TGTGCCAGCAGCTTAGGACAGGGAACCGTCAGCGAGCAGTACTTC. Supplemented by reference TRBV11-2 and TRBJ2-7, the full variable domain reads EAGVAQSPRYKIIEKRQSVAFWCNPISGHATLYWYQQILGQGPKLLIQFQNNGVVDDSQLPKDRFSAERLKGVDSTLKIQPAKLEDSAVYLCASSLGQGTVSEQYFGPGTRLTVT.

The gene calls are TRBV20-1 and TRBJ2-5, with 12 bases that match TRBD2. Germline V lookup: CDR1 DFQATT, CDR2 SNEGSKA (reference sequence). CDR3 length equals 16 residues. The V and J ends lost 3 bases and 5 bases, in that order; junction bases with no gene match: 10. The CDR3, as DNA: TGCAGTGCTAGGGAACTAGCGGGGGGCCTAATCGAGACCCAGTACTTC. Encoded protein: CSARELAGGLIETQYF.

The sample holds one count of this clonotype. V and J are TRBV11-2 and TRBJ2-7, with D hard to call. V lost 5 bases, J lost 1 base, and 18 bases lay in between. Germline loops: CDR1 SGHAT, CDR2 FQNNGV. This CDR3 spans 16 amino acids. The CDR3 sequence: CASSIFIVSQSYEQYF. The CDR3, as DNA: TGTGCCAGCAGCATCTTTATCGTGAGTCAGTCCTACGAGCAGTACTTC.

This clonotype appeared many times. Compared with germline, one end of the junction differs, possibly owing to a read error. J is TRBJ2-1 and V is TRBV11-1, with D possibly being TRBD2 (5 bases). Germline loops: CDR1 SGHAT, CDR2 FQDESV (reference sequence). The CDR3 runs to 13 residues. The CDR3 protein is CASSLSVDNEQFF. CDR3 sequence (DNA): TGTGCTAGCAGCCTTAGCGTCGACAATGAGCAGTTCTTC.

In regard to this clonotype: Sequence at one end of the junction differs from germline and may be a read error. This chain connects TRBV12-3 or TRBV12-4 to TRBJ2-7; D possibly matches TRBD1 or TRBD2 (5 bases each). The CDR3 has 13 residues. DNA for the CDR3: TGTGCCAGCAGCCCTATCGGGACCTACGATCAGTACTTC. It codes for CASSPIGTYDQYF.

This clonotype was found many times. The rearrangement links TRBV5-1 to TRBJ2-1; TRBD2 aligns across 9 bases. The junction had 4 bases not matched to a gene; V was cut back by 0 bases and J by 6 bases. Germline V gives CDR1 SGHRS, CDR2 YFSETQ. The CDR3 covers 15 residues. The chain's CDR3 is CASSLDLAGLNEQFF. The CDR3 bases are TGCGCCAGCAGCTTGGATCTAGCGGGACTCAATGAGCAGTTCTTC.

A few counts support this clonotype. This rearrangement joins TRBV7-8 to TRBJ2-2, with 8 nucleotides matching TRBD1. The germline gives CDR1 SGHVS, CDR2 FQNEAQ. The J segment lost 1 base and the V segment lost 6 bases, leaving 13 bases of the junction unmatched. The CDR3 extends over 18 amino acids. CDR3 nucleotide sequence: TGTGCCAGCAGACCATCCGGGACAGGTTTTCAGAACACCGGGGAGCTGTTTTTT. The encoded protein is CASRPSGTGFQNTGELFF.

The rearrangement uses TRBV11-2 and TRBJ2-3, with unresolved D. The CDR3 is made up of 13 amino acids. Trimming left V 5 bases short and J 9 bases short, with 15 bases between. The germline CDR1 and CDR2 sequences are SGHAT and FQNNGV. The CDR3 protein is CASSIPQRKTQYF. CDR3 nucleotides: TGTGCCAGCAGCATCCCCCAGCGAAAGACGCAGTATTTT.

The chain links TRBV11-2 to TRBJ2-1; D is perhaps TRBD2 (5 bases). In germline, CDR1 is SGHAT, CDR2 FQNNGV. The CDR3 totals 16 residues. With 10 bases removed from V and 4 bases from J, the gap between germline ends came to 23 bases. The CDR3 DNA follows: TGTGCCAATAGGGATCTACGGGGAGCGAATTACAATGAGCAGTTCTTC. Residues: CANRDLRGANYNEQFF.